The rows below give T cell receptor beta chains drawn from one sample of a study of beta chain features in type 1 diabetes. TCRdb keeps only in-frame clones here, not all; method: immunoSEQ multiplex PCR. The table shows 970,000 or so clones, with under 20% occurring only once. The sequencing input was naive CD4+ T cells from blood. The receptors derive from a woman aged 18-29 years in good health. Both conserved end residues are part of each CDR3. Each record gives: V gene, clone size, D gene, J gene, CDR3 DNA, CDR3 protein. D genes are given only for firm matches. Only some rows state a clone size, as once, few, many or a class for expanded clones.

v_call: TRBV2; clone_size: -; d_call: -; j_call: TRBJ2-2; cdr3_nt: TGTGCCACCAGAGCGAGCTCTACCGGGGAGCTGTTTTTT; cdr3_aa: CATRASSTGELFF
v_call: TRBV28; clone_size: -; d_call: -; j_call: TRBJ2-4; cdr3_nt: TGTGCCAGCAGTTTACGAGAGCTAAACATTCAGTACTTC; cdr3_aa: CASSLRELNIQYF
v_call: TRBV29-1; clone_size: few; d_call: -; j_call: TRBJ2-6; cdr3_nt: TGCAGCGTTGTTGTTTTGAGTCTCTCTGGGGCCAACGTCCTGACTTTC; cdr3_aa: CSVVVLSLSGANVLTF
v_call: TRBV5-1; clone_size: -; d_call: TRBD2; j_call: TRBJ2-5; cdr3_nt: TGCGCCAGCAGCTTGGAAGGGAGGGGACTGGAGACCCAGTACTTC; cdr3_aa: CASSLEGRGLETQYF
v_call: TRBV27; clone_size: -; d_call: TRBD1; j_call: TRBJ1-2; cdr3_nt: TGTGCCAGCAGGCGTGGACAGGGAAATGGCTACACCTTC; cdr3_aa: CASRRGQGNGYTF
v_call: TRBV19; clone_size: few; d_call: TRBD2; j_call: TRBJ2-1; cdr3_nt: TGTGCCAGTAGTATGGGGACTAGCGGGAGATCTGAGCAGTTCTTC; cdr3_aa: CASSMGTSGRSEQFF
v_call: TRBV27; clone_size: few; d_call: -; j_call: TRBJ2-5; cdr3_nt: TGTGCCAGCAGTCAAAGGAAAGGGGGGGAGACCCAGTACTTC; cdr3_aa: CASSQRKGGETQYF
v_call: TRBV7-9; clone_size: -; d_call: -; j_call: TRBJ2-7; cdr3_nt: TGTGCCAGCAGTAAAAGTGACACAAACTACGAGCAGTACTTC; cdr3_aa: CASSKSDTNYEQYF
v_call: TRBV5-4; clone_size: -; d_call: TRBD1; j_call: TRBJ1-2; cdr3_nt: TGTGCCAGCCAGGGACAGGGTTATGGCTACACCTTC; cdr3_aa: CASQGQGYGYTF
v_call: TRBV6-6; clone_size: -; d_call: -; j_call: TRBJ2-1; cdr3_nt: TGTGCCAGCCGAATCGCAGATTACAATGAGCAGTTCTTC; cdr3_aa: CASRIADYNEQFF
v_call: TRBV10-3; clone_size: -; d_call: TRBD1; j_call: TRBJ1-1; cdr3_nt: TGTGCCATCCGAAGGACAGGGGACAGTGAAGCTTTCTTT; cdr3_aa: CAIRRTGDSEAFF
v_call: TRBV29-1; clone_size: few; d_call: -; j_call: TRBJ1-2; cdr3_nt: TGCAGCGTTGGACAGCAGAACTATGGCTACACCTTC; cdr3_aa: CSVGQQNYGYTF